This is a list of T cell receptor beta chains from one sample in a study of T cells in Graves' hyperthyroidism and ophthalmopathy. TCRdb ran MiXCR on the multiplex PCR reads and lists one entry per CDR3 protein. The sample shows 300,000 to 450,000 distinct CDR3 sequences, approximately 15% of them seen only once. Sequenced material: blood. The receptors were gathered from a woman aged 30 to 39 with Graves' ophthalmopathy. Both conserved end residues are part of each CDR3. The D gene is left open where the match is weak. Size tells how often a clone was seen (once, few, many) or the class of an expanded clone, and some rows leave it out.

d_gene	j_gene	abundance	v_gene	CDR3aa	CDR3nt
-	TRBJ1-6	-	TRBV19	CASSIGVHNSPLHF	TGTGCCAGTAGTATCGGAGTCCATAATTCACCCCTCCACTTT
-	TRBJ2-5	many	TRBV7-9	CASSLGSGSYF	TGTGCCAGCAGCTTGGGGTCAGGATCCTACTTC
TRBD2	TRBJ2-5	many	TRBV7-2	CASSSSGGPVETQYF	TGTGCCAGCAGCTCTAGCGGGGGGCCGGTTGAGACCCAGTACTTC
-	TRBJ1-6	-	TRBV20-1	CSARDRGGGLSNSPLHF	TGCAGTGCTAGAGATCGGGGGGGGGGGCTCAGTAATTCACCCCTCCACTTT
TRBD2	TRBJ2-3	-	TRBV12-3/TRBV12-4	CASSYLLANTDTQYF	TGTGCCAGCAGTTACTTACTAGCGAACACAGATACGCAGTATTTT
-	TRBJ2-3	-	TRBV19	CASSIGGITDTLYF	TGTGCCAGTAGTATAGGGGGGATCACAGATACGCTGTATTTT
-	TRBJ1-1	many	TRBV5-8	CASSKQFMNTEAFF	TGTGCCAGCAGCAAACAGTTCATGAACACTGAAGCTTTCTTT
TRBD2	TRBJ2-7	-	TRBV2	CASTSGGPYEQYF	TGTGCCAGCACTAGCGGGGGACCCTACGAGCAGTACTTC
-	TRBJ1-5	many	TRBV20-1	CSAIPPNQPQHF	TGCAGTGCTATTCCACCGAATCAGCCCCAGCATTTT
-	TRBJ1-5	few	TRBV19	CASSIEAGPVGNQPQHF	TGTGCTAGTAGTATAGAAGCGGGGCCGGTGGGGAATCAGCCCCAGCATTTT
TRBD2	TRBJ2-1	many	TRBV7-2	CASSTRLAGGTNEQFF	TGTGCCAGCAGCACCCGACTAGCGGGGGGCACTAATGAGCAGTTCTTC
TRBD2	TRBJ2-5	few	TRBV10-2	CASSVASGGRETQYF	TGCGCCAGCAGTGTAGCTAGCGGGGGGAGAGAGACCCAGTACTTC
TRBD1	TRBJ1-1	-	TRBV15	CATSLRGTGGGWTEAFF	TGTGCCACCAGCTTACGGGGGACAGGGGGCGGGTGGACTGAAGCTTTCTTT
TRBD1	TRBJ1-1	many	TRBV5-4	CASSPGQGRTEAFF	TGTGCCAGCAGCCCTGGACAGGGTCGAACTGAAGCTTTCTTT
-	TRBJ1-2	many	TRBV7-9	CASSHLDGENYGYTF	TGTGCCAGCAGCCACCTGGACGGCGAGAACTATGGCTACACCTTC
-	TRBJ1-6	many	TRBV20-1	CSARVPGKNSPLHF	TGCAGTGCTAGAGTGCCGGGGAAAAATTCACCCCTCCACTTT
-	TRBJ2-2	few	TRBV28	CASSPRGQWGGEITGELFF	TGTGCCAGCAGTCCGCGGGGACAATGGGGGGGGGAGATAACCGGGGAGCTGTTTTTT
-	TRBJ1-2	once	TRBV11-2	CASSQDRYGYTF	TGTGCCAGCAGCCAGGACCGCTATGGCTACACCTTC
-	TRBJ1-1	many	TRBV6-4	CASSAAGNTEAFF	TGTGCCAGCAGCGCTGCAGGTAACACTGAAGCTTTCTTT
-	TRBJ1-5	many	TRBV12-3/TRBV12-4	CASSLGQGFNQPQHF	TGTGCCAGCAGCCTCGGACAAGGATTCAATCAGCCCCAGCATTTT
-	TRBJ1-2	many	TRBV20-1	CSARSAVGYTF	TGCAGTGCTAGATCTGCGGTTGGCTACACCTTC
TRBD2	TRBJ2-3	many	TRBV20-1	CSASGGVIDTQYF	TGCAGTGCTAGCGGGGGGGTTATAGATACGCAGTATTTT
TRBD2	TRBJ2-7	many	TRBV27	CASSLSRWGGVYEQYF	TGTGCCAGCAGTTTATCGCGTTGGGGAGGGGTCTACGAGCAGTACTTC
-	TRBJ1-1	many	TRBV20-1	CSARLTGITEAFF	TGCAGTGCTAGACTTACAGGGATCACTGAAGCTTTCTTT
-	TRBJ1-1	-	TRBV10-2	CASSASGIASVNTEAFF	TGCGCCAGCAGTGCCAGCGGAATTGCTAGTGTGAACACTGAAGCTTTCTTT
-	TRBJ1-1	many	TRBV5-1	CASSLVSARDTEAFF	TGCGCCAGCAGCTTGGTGTCAGCAAGGGACACTGAAGCTTTCTTT
-	TRBJ2-7	many	TRBV3-1	CASSPSVGGSYEQYF	TGTGCCAGCAGCCCATCTGTGGGCGGTTCCTACGAGCAGTACTTC
-	TRBJ1-1	many	TRBV27	CASSSYSGTEAFF	TGTGCCAGCAGTTCTTACTCAGGCACTGAAGCTTTCTTT
TRBD2	TRBJ2-3	many	TRBV28	CASSLGAGDTDTQYF	TGTGCCAGCAGTTTAGGAGCGGGGGACACAGATACGCAGTATTTT
-	TRBJ2-2	many	TRBV2	CASSEAQGLFTGELFF	TGTGCCAGCAGTGAAGCCCAGGGTTTATTCACCGGGGAGCTGTTTTTT
-	TRBJ2-1	many	TRBV24-1	CATSPAETSTRNEQFF	TGTGCCACCAGTCCGGCCGAGACAAGCACCCGTAATGAGCAGTTCTTC
-	TRBJ1-1	-	TRBV29-1	CSVEFGQEAFF	TGCAGCGTTGAGTTCGGACAAGAAGCTTTCTTT
TRBD2	TRBJ2-1	many	TRBV27	CASSFFSGGNNEQFF	TGTGCCAGCAGTTTCTTTAGCGGGGGAAACAATGAGCAGTTCTTC
TRBD1	TRBJ1-1	many	TRBV10-3	CAIRGDSGRNTEAFF	TGTGCCATCAGAGGGGACAGCGGGAGGAACACTGAAGCTTTCTTT
TRBD1	TRBJ1-5	many	TRBV2	CASSEGNRGRRQPQHF	TGTGCCAGCAGTGAAGGGAACAGGGGGCGACGGCAGCCCCAGCATTTT
TRBD1	TRBJ2-5	-	TRBV28	CASSLSGQGAGETQYF	TGTGCCAGCAGTTTATCGGGACAGGGGGCCGGAGAGACCCAGTACTTC
-	TRBJ1-1	many	TRBV6-1	CASSEPNRVNTEAFF	TGTGCCAGCAGTGAGCCCAATCGGGTGAACACTGAAGCTTTCTTT
-	TRBJ2-1	many	TRBV12-3/TRBV12-4	CASSQGLEQFF	TGTGCCAGCAGCCAGGGTTTGGAGCAGTTCTTC
-	TRBJ1-1	many	TRBV28	CASSLSERAGITEAFF	TGTGCCAGCAGTTTATCCGAACGGGCCGGGATCACTGAAGCTTTCTTT
-	TRBJ1-1	many	TRBV30	CALCWDPGSTEAFF	TGTGCCTTATGCTGGGACCCCGGATCCACTGAAGCTTTCTTT
TRBD1	TRBJ2-2	many	TRBV4-2	CASSQDLGQGSPGELFF	TGTGCCAGCAGCCAAGATCTAGGACAGGGGAGTCCCGGGGAGCTGTTTTTT
-	TRBJ1-2	few	TRBV7-9	CASSLGRSHLTNYGYTF	TGTGCCAGCAGCTTGGGCCGATCCCACCTGACTAACTATGGCTACACCTTC
-	TRBJ2-1	many	TRBV11-2	CASSFTPAPEQFF	TGTGCCAGCAGCTTCACTCCGGCTCCTGAGCAGTTCTTC
-	TRBJ1-3	many	TRBV6-1	CASSFTVGNTIYF	TGTGCCAGCAGTTTCACAGTTGGAAACACCATATATTTT
-	TRBJ1-3	many	TRBV7-8	CASSPRGAAGNTIYF	TGTGCCAGCAGCCCTAGAGGGGCGGCTGGAAACACCATATATTTT
-	TRBJ2-1	-	TRBV19	CASSLGKGYYNEQFF	TGTGCCAGTAGTTTAGGGAAGGGTTACTACAATGAGCAGTTCTTC
TRBD2	TRBJ2-3	many	TRBV18	CASSPVLAGWGMGTDTQYF	TGTGCCAGCTCACCGGTACTAGCGGGGTGGGGAATGGGTACAGATACGCAGTATTTT
-	TRBJ1-1	-	TRBV5-8	CASSPYQGPNTEAFF	TGTGCCAGCAGCCCTTACCAGGGGCCAAACACTGAAGCTTTCTTT
-	TRBJ1-1	many	TRBV3-1	CASSRTLLGSTEAFF	TGTGCCAGCAGCAGAACCCTATTGGGGAGCACTGAAGCTTTCTTT
-	TRBJ1-2	many	TRBV15	CATSRDGMDWNGYTF	TGTGCCACCAGCAGAGATGGGATGGATTGGAATGGCTACACCTTC
-	TRBJ1-5	few	TRBV12-3/TRBV12-4	CASSFAQGIDNQPQHF	TGTGCCAGCAGTTTTGCGCAGGGGATTGACAATCAGCCCCAGCATTTT
TRBD1	TRBJ2-1	many	TRBV2	CASSTGARANEQFF	TGTGCCAGCAGTACAGGGGCTCGGGCCAATGAGCAGTTCTTC
-	TRBJ2-1	many	TRBV14	CASSQGGSYNEQFF	TGTGCCAGCAGCCAGGGGGGCTCCTACAATGAGCAGTTCTTC
-	TRBJ2-5	few	TRBV20-1	CSADRDSTGETQYF	TGCAGTGCTGACCGGGACTCCACCGGCGAGACCCAGTACTTC